Shown below are 7 T cell receptor beta chains from a single sample sequenced in a study of blood T cell repertoires in COVID-19. Generated by immunoSEQ multiplex PCR, the TCRdb table keeps only in-frame clones and is missing some. Of about 120,000 clones in the sample, about 87% are singletons; the top ten hold under 30%. The sample consisted of peripheral blood. The receptors originated from a woman in her 70s with acute or convalescent COVID-19.

The gene calls are TRBV25-1 and TRBJ2-1; the match to TRBD2 covers 7 bases. V lost 5 bases, J lost 4 bases, and 11 bases stayed unmatched. The CDR3 extends over 16 amino acids. Looked up from germline, CDR1 is MGHDK and CDR2 is SYGVNS. CDR3 DNA: TGTGCCAGCAGTTCCCTCGGGCTAGCGGATTACAATGAGCAGTTCTTC. Its protein product is CASSSLGLADYNEQFF.

J is TRBJ1-3 and V is TRBV28; 10 nucleotides agree with TRBD1. This CDR3 has 14 residues. Germline V CDR1 and CDR2: MDHEN, SYDVKM. The ends lost 6 bases at V and 3 bases at J; junction bases unmatched: 2. The DNA for the CDR3 is TGTGCCAGCAGCGGGACAGGGGTTGGAAACACCATATATTTT. It yields the protein CASSGTGVGNTIYF.

This sequence joins TRBV28 and TRBJ2-3; the D is unclear. Trimming removed 3 bases at V and 8 bases at J, with 6 bases between. The CDR3 extends over 11 amino acids. The germline gives CDR1 MDHEN, CDR2 SYDVKM. CDR3 bases: TGTGCCAGCAGTTTTGCAGGTACGCAGTATTTT. It translates to CASSFAGTQYF.

This clone was detected only a few times. J is TRBJ1-5 and V is TRBV19, with a possible D match to TRBD1 (5 bases). Trimming took 5 bases from V and 6 from J, leaving 14 bases between them. Germline V gene sequence: CDR1 LNHDA, CDR2 SQIVND (reference sequence). CDR3 length: 14 residues. The CDR3 protein is CASSSPIRGQPQHF. CDR3 nucleotides: TGTGCCAGTAGTTCCCCGATTAGGGGTCAGCCCCAGCATTTT.

The genes are TRBV5-1 and TRBJ2-7; 9 bases agree with TRBD2. The germline V gene has CDR1 SGHRS and CDR2 YFSETQ. The CDR3 spans 17 residues. V lost 3 bases, J lost 0 bases, and 10 bases stayed unmatched. DNA of the CDR3: TGCGCCAGCAGCTGGATGGTAGCGGGGGCTCTCTCCTACGAGCAGTACTTC. Amino acids: CASSWMVAGALSYEQYF.

This chain links TRBV5-1 with TRBJ2-7, with TRBD1 matching 10 bases. J lost 5 bases, V lost 3 bases, and 5 bases had no gene match. The length of the CDR3 is 14 residues. Germline V CDR1 and CDR2: SGHRS, YFSETQ. The CDR3 protein is CASSWDRGQNEQYF. DNA for the CDR3: TGCGCCAGCAGCTGGGACAGGGGTCAGAACGAGCAGTACTTC.

The V and J genes are TRBV3-1 (or the pseudogene TRBV3-2) and TRBJ2-5, with TRBD2 identical over 7 bases. Unmatched junction bases numbered 3, after V lost 1 base and J lost 4 bases. Per germline, CDR1 LGHDT and CDR2 YNNKEL (reference sequence). The CDR3 spans 14 residues. CDR3 residues: CASSQGGGTETQYF. Written as DNA, the CDR3 is TGTGCCAGCAGCCAAGGCGGGGGTACAGAGACCCAGTACTTC.